Included here is one T cell receptor (beta chain) sequence, with context. Its antigen remains undetermined. Base qualities are not at hand, and no much larger clone is one base apart. This entry belongs to a study of blood T cell repertoires in COVID-19 (TCRdb year 2020). Regarding the research as a whole: Samples covering the acute and convalescent phases of COVID-19 were provided by collaborators in the United States, Italy and Spain. The material from the prospective study consisted of cDNA or gDNA derived from T cells, B-cell-depleted T cells, or PBMCs. HLA class I and class II types, where available, came from metadata supplied by the sample provider rather than from assay-based typing. The samples were drawn from two sources: the first 160 participants of the ongoing ImmuneRACE study, and 1,200 or so subjects contributed by 6 global collaborators. A de-identified subject ID, COVID-19 status, age in years and sex were almost always included in the sample metadata. Deeply sampled blood TCRbeta repertoires from subjects exposed to, actively infected with, or recovered from COVID-19 were included in the dataset. The repertoires were released in a freely available public database intended as a resource for research on the immune response to SARS-CoV-2.

The collaborating institutions used their own protocols to collect whole blood in K2EDTA tubes. For TCRbeta analysis, collaborators shipped samples as frozen whole blood, isolated PBMCs, or DNA extracted from either of those sample types. The paper as a whole reports these results and caveats: Clinical and demographic metadata were provided uncurated, with the amount varying by source and participant.

Trimming removed 5 bases from V and 0 bases from J, leaving 19 bases between the germline ends. CDR3 length: 17 amino acids, cysteine to phenylalanine. Left in the record is the CDR3 DNA by itself, 51 bases read in frame from the first base. CDR1 and CDR2, per the germline V gene (reference sequence), are LNHDA and SQIVND. TCRbeta CDR3 regions were amplified from genomic DNA by means of the immunoSEQ Assay, a bias-controlled multiplex PCR. The authors' pipeline ran thus. The number of nucleated cells in each sample was estimated from the amplification of reference gene primers within the assay. To quantify the absolute abundance of each unique TCRbeta CDR3 rearrangement, sequence reads were collapsed and filtered. For each sample, productive Simpson clonality was calculated as the square root of Simpson's diversity index over productive rearrangements. This immuneACCESS table, as held by TCRdb, lists in-frame sequences with V and J called but not all clones. Of the missing ones, under half trace to an unresolved V gene in checked studies; the others have no known cause. That table furnishes V, J and clone size, whereas the DNA furnished D and trimming. The sample table contains a few hundred thousand clones; only one count was recorded for around 87% of them. Of the sample, 3% is held by the ten largest clones.

The sequence joins TRBV19 to TRBJ1-2; the D gene cannot be resolved reliably. The specimen sequenced was peripheral blood. The TCR sequence derives from a human donor in a cohort sampled during active COVID-19. For the CDR3, the sequence is CASSPPTPTLPNYGYTF. Read as DNA, the sequence is TGTGCCAGTAGTCCCCCGACGCCGACACTTCCTAACTATGGCTACACCTTC. Supplemented by the reference TRBV19 and TRBJ1-2 proteins around the CDR3, the complete variable domain is DGGITQSPKYLFRKEGQNVTLSCEQNLNHDAMYWYRQDPGQGLRLIYYSQIVNDFQKGDIAEGYSVSREKKESFPLTVTSAQKNPTAFYLCASSPPTPTLPNYGYTFGSGTRLTVV.